The 13 T cell receptor beta chains given below trace back to one sample, sequenced in a study of cytomegalovirus exposure and HLA in healthy donors (TCRdb year 2017). The protocol used for the library was the immunoSEQ multiplex PCR assay. The multiplex PCR relied on a mix of 60 forward primers for TCR Vbeta segments and 13 reverse primers for TCR Jbeta segments. TCRdb took this table from immuneACCESS and kept in-frame rearrangements with V and J called. Such tables lack part of the clones; where checked against another copy, unresolved V genes explain under half of the gap, and the rest is unexplained. For this sample there are about 130,000 clones; roughly 82% appear just once. Roughly 13% of the sample is in the top ten clones. The sample comprised PBMCs. Source of these receptors: a woman aged 60-75 years in good health and CMV-seropositive.

In its sample, this clone was seen a few times. The V gene is TRBV4-2, the J gene TRBJ2-1, with 7 bases that match TRBD2. The germline V gene encodes CDR1 LGHNA and CDR2 YNFKEQ. The CDR3 is made up of 16 amino acids. J lost 4 bases, V lost 0 bases, and 6 bases had no gene match. The CDR3 here is CASSQDRSGGYNEQFF. The CDR3 DNA follows: TGTGCCAGCAGCCAAGATAGGTCCGGGGGGTACAATGAGCAGTTCTTC.

The gene calls are TRBV30 and TRBJ1-5; 9 nucleotides match TRBD1. The germline gives CDR1 GTSNPN, CDR2 SVGIG (reference sequence). V lost 1 base, J lost 6 bases, and 10 bases stayed unmatched. This CDR3 contains 16 residues. The CDR3 nucleotides are TGTGCCTGGAGTGCCAGGACAGGGGCGGCCTTTCAGCCCCAGCATTTT. Amino acid sequence: CAWSARTGAAFQPQHF.

This clone was seen a handful of times. The chain links TRBV19 to TRBJ2-7; possibly TRBD2 for D (5 bases). The CDR3 runs to 14 residues. Germline CDR1 and CDR2: LNHDA and SQIVND (reference sequence). Trimming pared 4 bases from V and 4 bases from J, leaving 14 bases between. The CDR3: CASSTLAGGYEQYF. The CDR3 region has the DNA TGTGCCAGTAGTACTCTGGCGGGCGGATACGAGCAGTACTTC.

The chain employs TRBV5-1 and TRBJ1-4; D gene ambiguous. V lost 2 bases, J lost 3 bases, and 11 bases lay in between. The CDR3 length is 15 residues. Germline-derived CDR1 and CDR2 are SGHRS and YFSETQ. This chain's CDR3 is CASSFRELANEKLFF. CDR3 DNA sequence: TGCGCCAGCAGCTTCCGGGAGCTGGCTAATGAAAAACTGTTTTTT.

This clone was recorded a few times. V usage is TRBV2 and J usage is TRBJ1-4; 8 bases match TRBD1. Per the germline V gene, CDR1 is SNHLY and CDR2 is FYNNEI. The CDR3 has 15 residues. Losses at the gene ends were 6 bases for V and 5 bases for J; bases not matched to a gene: 8. CDR3 protein: CASSEGTGANEKLFF. The CDR3 DNA follows: TGTGCCAGCAGCGAGGGGACAGGAGCAAATGAAAAACTGTTTTTT.

The chain combines TRBV6-4 with TRBJ1-2, with 8 positions matching TRBD1. The trim removed 5 bases at V and 7 bases at J, leaving 6 bases unmatched. The V gene's germline CDR1 is MRHNA and CDR2 SNTAGT. This CDR3 is built from 13 residues. CDR3: CASSNQGAGGYTF. CDR3 DNA: TGTGCCAGCAGTAATCAGGGGGCCGGTGGCTACACCTTC.

The chain recombines TRBV7-6 with TRBJ1-5; 11 bases map to TRBD1. Trimming at V came to 6 bases and at J to 4 bases, leaving 8 bases not matched to a gene. Germline V CDR1 and CDR2: SGHVS, FNYEAQ. The CDR3 extends over 16 amino acids. The CDR3 reads CASSSGQGVGNQPQHF. The DNA for the CDR3 is TGTGCCAGCAGTTCGGGACAGGGGGTCGGAAATCAGCCCCAGCATTTT.

The chain couples TRBV29-1 to TRBJ2-7; D possibly corresponds to TRBD1 (6 bases). V was pared by 4 bases and J by 0 bases, with 13 bases between. Germline CDR1 SQVTM, CDR2 ANQGSEA. The CDR3 sequence is 14 residues long. CDR3 nucleotides: TGCAGCGTTGGTATGAACAGGGACTCCTACGAGCAGTACTTC. Its protein is CSVGMNRDSYEQYF.

The rearrangement links TRBV7-8 to TRBJ1-3; 9 bases line up with TRBD1. Germline-derived CDR1 and CDR2 are SGHVS and FQNEAQ. The CDR3 sequence is 19 residues long. The junction had 14 bases not matched to a gene; V was cut back by 5 bases and J by 0 bases. In DNA form, the CDR3 reads TGTGCCAGCAGCCGATGGGACAGGGTCGGATGGAGCTCTGGAAACACCATATATTTT. This gives the protein CASSRWDRVGWSSGNTIYF.

In regard to this clone: At the DNA level, this CDR3 is encoded by other sequences in the same sample as well. The rearrangement uses TRBV9 and TRBJ2-5; D unclear. Trimming pared 0 bases from V and 5 bases from J, leaving 11 bases between. This CDR3 is built from 14 residues. Germline V gives CDR1 SGDLS, CDR2 YYNGEE. CDR3 region: CASSVDRAIETQYF. CDR3 nucleotides: TGTGCCAGCAGCGTAGACCGAGCGATCGAGACCCAGTACTTC. Combining the CDR3 with reference TRBV9 and TRBJ2-5 gives the whole variable domain DSGVTQTPKHLITATGQRVTLRCSPRSGDLSVYWYQQSLDQGLQFLIQYYNGEERAKGNILERFSAQQFPDLHSELNLSSLELGDSALYFCASSVDRAIETQYFGPGTRLLVL.

The V call is TRBV25-1, the J call TRBJ2-1, with D possibly matching TRBD2 (6 bases). Germline V gene sequence: CDR1 MGHDK, CDR2 SYGVNS. V was trimmed by 3 bases and J by 9 bases, leaving 21 bases between them. The CDR3 consists of 16 residues. The CDR3: CASSDPRLVSTSEQFF. The CDR3 nucleotides read TGTGCCAGCAGTGACCCTCGACTAGTCTCCACCAGTGAGCAGTTCTTC.

CDR3 amino acids: CASRGLLTGGGQYF. As DNA, the CDR3 is TGTGCCAGCAGGGGACTATTAACAGGGGGCGGGCAGTATTTT. The chain combines TRBV6-6 with TRBJ2-3; 9 positions agree with TRBD1. Germline trimming cut 6 bases from V and 11 bases from J; bases unmatched to any gene: 12. There are 14 residues in the CDR3. Germline CDR1 and CDR2: MNHNY and SVGAGI (reference sequence).

The rearrangement uses TRBV5-1 and TRBJ1-5; TRBD1 aligns across 7 bases. Germline V gene sequence: CDR1 SGHRS, CDR2 YFSETQ. The CDR3 loop spans 15 amino acids. V was clipped by 4 bases and J by 5 bases; unmatched bases: 9. This chain's CDR3 is CASSPAGTAYQPQHF. The CDR3 coding sequence is TGCGCCAGCAGCCCGGCGGGGACAGCTTATCAGCCCCAGCATTTT.